Below are 29 T cell receptor beta chains sequenced from a single sample in a study of T-cell memory formation after mild COVID-19. TCRdb called the 5' RACE reads again in MiXCR, with one record for every CDR3 protein. The data contain approximately 390,000 distinct CDR3 sequences, about a sixth of them seen just once; the ten biggest clones take up roughly a fifth. Sequencing input: PBMCs or a T cell subset sorted from them (not recorded which). The receptor set was obtained from a man younger than 35 who had mild COVID-19 (a few samples of this study predate the infection). Cell type and time point are not known.

This sequence joins TRBV9 and TRBJ2-7; no firm D call. The CDR3 runs to 16 residues. V shed 3 bases and J shed 3 bases, with 19 bases lying between them. Germline loops: CDR1 SGDLS, CDR2 YYNGEE. Written as DNA, the CDR3 is TGTGCCAGCAGCGAAGAATCCCGGTTGGGATACTACGAGCAGTACGTC. Its translation: CASSEESRLGYYEQYV.

The J gene is TRBJ2-7, the V gene TRBV7-8; TRBD2 might be the D (6 bases). V shed 1 base and J shed 2 bases, with 9 bases lying between them. Germline values: CDR1 SGHVS, CDR2 FQNEAQ. The CDR3 has 14 residues. The CDR3 sequence: CASSLDPGAYEQYV. The CDR3 DNA is TGTGCCAGCAGCTTAGACCCGGGGGCCTACGAGCAGTACGTC.

The chain carries TRBV4-2 and TRBJ1-1; TRBD1 is a possible D gene (6 bases). The CDR3 loop spans 16 amino acids. CDR1 is LGHNA, CDR2 YNFKEQ, per germline. V dropped 4 bases and J dropped 4 bases, with 19 bases sitting between them. The CDR3 nucleotides read TGTGCCAGCAGCCCAGATGGGGTAGGGGGGAGCACTGAAGCTTTCTTT. Amino acid sequence: CASSPDGVGGSTEAFF.

This clonotype was recorded a few times. The CDR3 loop reads CASSYSRRGGPETQYF. The CDR3 bases are TGTGCCAGCAGTTACTCGAGGCGGGGGGGTCCCGAGACCCAGTACTTC. The chain joins TRBV6-5 to TRBJ2-5, with 9 bases matching TRBD2. The germline V gene has CDR1 MNHEY and CDR2 SVGAGI. The CDR3 runs to 16 residues. J was trimmed by 5 bases and V by 0 bases; bases with no gene match: 7.

The V gene is TRBV9, the J gene TRBJ2-7, with 11 bases fitting TRBD1. This CDR3 is 16 amino acids long. The V segment lost 4 bases and the J segment 5 bases; nucleotides outside the gene matches: 11. CDR1 and CDR2 from the germline V gene are SGDLS and YYNGEE. In DNA, the CDR3 is TGTGCCAGCAGCCCCCGGTGGGGACAGGGGGTAGACGAGCAGTACTTC. Translation gives CASSPRWGQGVDEQYF. The full variable domain, with the rest looked up from reference TRBV9 and TRBJ2-7, is DSGVTQTPKHLITATGQRVTLRCSPRSGDLSVYWYQQSLDQGLQFLIQYYNGEERAKGNILERFSAQQFPDLHSELNLSSLELGDSALYFCASSPRWGQGVDEQYFGPGTRLTVT.

This clonotype was detected only a few times. The gene calls are TRBV12-3 or TRBV12-4 and TRBJ1-5; D remains ambiguous. This CDR3 is built from 13 residues. V lost 6 bases and J lost 7, with 13 bases in between. CDR3 sequence reads: CASSYARGQPQHF. DNA for the CDR3: TGTGCCAGCAGCTATGCCCGGGGACAGCCCCAGCATTTT.

This clonotype has only a few counts. The gene calls are TRBV6-5 and TRBJ1-2; D is undetermined. The V and J ends lost 5 bases and 4 bases respectively, with 11 bases between them. Germline CDR1 and CDR2: MNHEY and SVGAGI. The CDR3 covers 13 residues. The CDR3 is CASSQTTSYGYTF. CDR3 DNA: TGTGCCAGCAGTCAAACCACTAGCTATGGCTACACCTTC.

The chain employs TRBV18 and TRBJ2-2, with D tentatively TRBD1 or TRBD2 (5 bases each). The ends were cut back, 4 bases at V and 1 base at J, with 10 bases in the middle. The CDR3 has 15 amino acids. Germline V gives CDR1 KGHSH, CDR2 LQKENI. The CDR3 DNA reads TGTGCCAGCTCACGGGACCTTCTGAACACCGGGGAGCTGTTTTTT. Its translation: CASSRDLLNTGELFF.

This clonotype is a singleton in its sample. The chain combines TRBV7-8 with TRBJ2-5; D is uncertain. The CDR3 spans 15 residues. V lost 4 bases to trimming and J lost 3 bases, with 15 bases between them. CDR1 is SGHVS, CDR2 FQNEAQ, per germline. CDR3 coding DNA: TGTGCCAGCAGCTCCCTGGAAGAGACCAAAGAGACCCAGTACTTC. Amino acid sequence: CASSSLEETKETQYF.

The chain recombines TRBV18 with TRBJ2-7; 10 nucleotides align to TRBD1. The CDR3 consists of 15 residues. J lost 3 bases, V lost 3 bases, and 5 bases had no gene match. Germline V lookup: CDR1 KGHSH, CDR2 LQKENI. CDR3 sequence (DNA): TGTGCCAGCTCACCGCCGCGGACAGGGGGCTACGAGCAGTACTTC. Translation: CASSPPRTGGYEQYF.

A few counts support this clonotype. The chain has TRBV5-1 and TRBJ2-2, with D unresolved. There are 16 residues in the CDR3. Germline CDR1 reads SGHRS; CDR2 reads YFSETQ. Trimming stripped 0 bases from V and 7 bases from J, with 16 bases between. The CDR3 here is CASSLDLSRMGGELFF. CDR3 sequence (DNA): TGCGCCAGCAGCTTGGACTTATCCAGGATGGGCGGGGAGCTGTTTTTT.

This clonotype came up many times. The V and J genes are TRBV7-9 and TRBJ2-5; D not resolved. The CDR3 totals 11 residues. Trimming left V 0 bases short and J 7 bases short, with 3 bases between. Germline V gene lookup returns CDR1 SEHNR and CDR2 FQNEAQ (reference sequence). The CDR3 sequence is CASSLAGTQYF. CDR3 sequence (DNA): TGTGCCAGCAGCTTAGCAGGGACCCAGTACTTC.

This clonotype was seen only a few times. The CDR3 loop reads CASSPRDAWNSPLHF. The CDR3 nucleotides are TGTGCCAGCAGCCCCCGGGACGCCTGGAATTCACCCCTCCACTTT. The chain combines TRBV3-1 with TRBJ1-6, with a possible D match to TRBD1 (5 bases). In germline, CDR1 is LGHDT, CDR2 YNNKEL (reference sequence). Trimming took 4 bases from V and 7 from J, leaving 14 bases between them. The CDR3 has 15 amino acids.

The chain couples TRBV2 to TRBJ2-3; 7 bases align to TRBD2. The trim removed 6 bases at V and 6 bases at J, leaving 9 bases unmatched. CDR3 length: 14 residues. Germline V gene data show CDR1 as SNHLY and CDR2 as FYNNEI. The CDR3 sequence: CASSPGLSRDTQYF. CDR3 sequence (DNA): TGTGCCAGCAGCCCGGGACTATCCAGGGATACGCAGTATTTT.

This rearrangement joins TRBV12-3 or TRBV12-4 to TRBJ1-1; D remains ambiguous. This CDR3 contains 14 residues. Trimming took off 2 bases at V and 5 bases at J, with 12 bases between the two ends. The CDR3, as DNA: TGTGCCAGCAGTTTAACCGGAACGAGGACTGAAGCTTTCTTT. The encoded protein is CASSLTGTRTEAFF.

The rearrangement uses TRBV7-9 and TRBJ1-1; D is unresolved. The length of the CDR3 is 13 residues. The germline V gene has CDR1 SEHNR and CDR2 FQNEAQ (reference sequence). V was trimmed by 6 bases and J by 5 bases, leaving 13 bases between them. The CDR3 DNA reads TGTGCCAGCAGACGGGAGGGTCCGACTGAAGCTTTCTTT. Amino acids: CASRREGPTEAFF. Full variable domain (remainder filled in from reference TRBV7-9 and TRBJ1-1): DTGVSQNPRHKITKRGQNVTFRCDPISEHNRLYWYRQTLGQGPEFLTYFQNEAQLEKSRLLSDRFSAERPKGSFSTLEIQRTEQGDSAMYLCASRREGPTEAFFGQGTRLTVV.

This clonotype was detected ten times or more. The chain links TRBV6-4 to TRBJ2-3, with D maybe TRBD2 (7 bases). Trimming removed 4 bases from V and 2 bases from J, with 13 bases in between. The germline V gene has CDR1 MRHNA and CDR2 SNTAGT. The CDR3 sequence is 15 residues long. This CDR3 is CASSALGGATDTQYF. As DNA, the CDR3 is TGTGCCAGCAGTGCACTTGGGGGGGCCACAGATACGCAGTATTTT.

This clonotype was seen a handful of times. The gene calls are TRBV5-1 and TRBJ2-1; D possibly corresponds to TRBD1 (5 bases). The germline V gene encodes CDR1 SGHRS and CDR2 YFSETQ. V was pared by 1 base and J by 3 bases, with 17 bases between. CDR3 length equals 17 residues. This CDR3 is CASSLKQALKHYNEQFF. The CDR3 coding sequence is TGCGCCAGCAGCTTGAAACAGGCCCTAAAGCACTACAATGAGCAGTTCTTC.

The chain joins TRBV24-1 to TRBJ2-1, with 9 bases that match TRBD2. The CDR3 loop spans 16 amino acids. After removal of 4 bases from V and 9 bases from J, the junction contained 12 bases not matched to a gene. Germline CDR1 reads KGHDR; CDR2 reads SFDVKD. This CDR3 reads CATSDTDSGGWGEQFF. CDR3 in DNA: TGTGCCACCAGTGACACGGATAGCGGGGGATGGGGTGAGCAGTTCTTC.

V and J are TRBV5-8 and TRBJ1-1; D unresolved. Per germline, CDR1 SGHTS and CDR2 YDEGEE. V lost 3 bases to trimming and J lost 3 bases, with 18 bases between them. This CDR3 has 16 amino acids. As DNA, the CDR3 is TGTGCCAGCAGCTGGCCCGGACGTGTGAAGGACACTGAAGCTTTCTTT. This encodes CASSWPGRVKDTEAFF.

The rearrangement joins TRBV7-9 to TRBJ1-1, with 7 bases aligning to TRBD1. CDR3 length: 14 amino acids. The germline V gene has CDR1 SEHNR and CDR2 FQNEAQ (reference sequence). Trimming at V came to 5 bases and at J to 1 base, leaving 4 bases not matched to a gene. The CDR3, as DNA: TGTGCCAGCAGCGAAGGGACAGAGAACACTGAAGCTTTCTTT. Translation gives CASSEGTENTEAFF.

The rearrangement joins TRBV5-1 to TRBJ2-3; the D gene is possibly TRBD1 (6 bases). Germline V lookup: CDR1 SGHRS, CDR2 YFSETQ. The CDR3 runs to 17 residues. The V and J ends lost 1 base and 2 bases respectively, with 17 bases between them. The CDR3 sequence: CASSLTPQGSSTDTQYF. The CDR3 nucleotides read TGCGCCAGCAGCTTGACCCCCCAGGGGTCTTCCACAGATACGCAGTATTTT.

This clonotype has just a few counts. This chain links TRBV5-1 with TRBJ2-3; D call uncertain. Trimming cost V 4 bases and J 5 bases, with 14 bases left between them. The length of the CDR3 is 14 residues. Germline V gene lookup returns CDR1 SGHRS and CDR2 YFSETQ. This CDR3 reads CASSPGQDQDTQYF. CDR3 DNA: TGCGCCAGCAGCCCCGGGCAGGACCAAGATACGCAGTATTTT.

The chain links TRBV6-2 or TRBV6-3 to TRBJ2-2, with 7 nucleotides matching TRBD1. This CDR3 comprises 14 residues. The germline V gene encodes CDR1 MNHEY and CDR2 SVGEGT. The junction had 8 bases not matched to a gene; V was cut back by 6 bases and J by 7 bases. The CDR3 spells CASRRTGSNGELFF. CDR3 bases: TGTGCCAGCAGACGGACAGGATCGAACGGGGAGCTGTTTTTT.

This clonotype was seen a few times. The chain employs TRBV2 and TRBJ1-1; D is ambiguous. Germline V gene sequence: CDR1 SNHLY, CDR2 FYNNEI. Trimming cost V 9 bases and J 3 bases, with 11 bases left between them. This CDR3 is built from 12 residues. CDR3 amino acids: CARKREDTEAFF. The CDR3 nucleotides read TGTGCCAGGAAGAGGGAGGACACTGAAGCTTTCTTT.

The table lists this clonotype with a few counts. The rearrangement joins TRBV6-5 to TRBJ2-1; TRBD2 matches at 12 bases. V lost 6 bases, J lost 7 bases, and 10 bases stayed unmatched. This CDR3 contains 16 residues. Germline values: CDR1 MNHEY, CDR2 SVGAGI. The CDR3 region has the DNA TGTGCCAGCAGATTATGGCTAGCGGGGGGGCCAAATGAGCAGTTCTTC. It yields the protein CASRLWLAGGPNEQFF.

The chain employs TRBV20-1 and TRBJ2-7; the D is unclear. The CDR3 is 13 amino acids. Germline CDR1 is DFQATT and CDR2 is SNEGSKA (reference sequence). Trimming cost V 1 base and J 6 bases, with 13 bases left between them. DNA of the CDR3: TGCAGTGCTAGAGTCCCGGTCCGCGGCGAGCAGTACGTC. Translated, it gives CSARVPVRGEQYV.

V is TRBV4-1 and J is TRBJ1-1; 7 bases are shared with TRBD1. The CDR3 length is 14 residues. J lost 7 bases, V lost 3 bases, and 8 bases had no gene match. Germline loops: CDR1 MGHRA, CDR2 YSYEKL. The CDR3 coding sequence is TGCGCCAGCAGCCATGTTGACAGGGTTAGTGAAGCTTTCTTT. Amino acids: CASSHVDRVSEAFF.

This sequence joins TRBV12-3 or TRBV12-4 and TRBJ1-3; D gene uncertain. Trimming removed 6 bases from V and 0 bases from J, with 12 bases in between. The CDR3 totals 15 residues. The CDR3 loop reads CASRGYGGSGNTIYF. In DNA form, the CDR3 reads TGTGCCAGCAGGGGCTACGGTGGCTCTGGAAACACCATATATTTT.